The TCR beta chain described here comes from a study of technical replicates of blood from a handful of donors. Germline CDR1 GTSNPN, CDR2 SVGIG (reference sequence). V was shortened by 2 bases and J by 6 bases, with 14 bases between the two germline ends. CDR3 size: 14 residues. TCRdb's table, derived via immunoSEQ multiplex PCR, lists solely in-frame clones and lacks some. The repertoire has more than 65,000 clones, roughly 77% of them found once; the top ten carry 3.5% to 4%. What was sequenced was PBMCs. The chain couples TRBV30 to TRBJ1-5; a weak D match, TRBD1 (6 bases). The clonotype comes from a human donor in good health. Some clones in this sample may be carry-over from other donors' samples. The CDR3 coding sequence is TGTGCCTGGAGTCGGGAACAGGGCGGTCAGCCCCAGCATTTT. It specifies CAWSREQGGQPQHF.